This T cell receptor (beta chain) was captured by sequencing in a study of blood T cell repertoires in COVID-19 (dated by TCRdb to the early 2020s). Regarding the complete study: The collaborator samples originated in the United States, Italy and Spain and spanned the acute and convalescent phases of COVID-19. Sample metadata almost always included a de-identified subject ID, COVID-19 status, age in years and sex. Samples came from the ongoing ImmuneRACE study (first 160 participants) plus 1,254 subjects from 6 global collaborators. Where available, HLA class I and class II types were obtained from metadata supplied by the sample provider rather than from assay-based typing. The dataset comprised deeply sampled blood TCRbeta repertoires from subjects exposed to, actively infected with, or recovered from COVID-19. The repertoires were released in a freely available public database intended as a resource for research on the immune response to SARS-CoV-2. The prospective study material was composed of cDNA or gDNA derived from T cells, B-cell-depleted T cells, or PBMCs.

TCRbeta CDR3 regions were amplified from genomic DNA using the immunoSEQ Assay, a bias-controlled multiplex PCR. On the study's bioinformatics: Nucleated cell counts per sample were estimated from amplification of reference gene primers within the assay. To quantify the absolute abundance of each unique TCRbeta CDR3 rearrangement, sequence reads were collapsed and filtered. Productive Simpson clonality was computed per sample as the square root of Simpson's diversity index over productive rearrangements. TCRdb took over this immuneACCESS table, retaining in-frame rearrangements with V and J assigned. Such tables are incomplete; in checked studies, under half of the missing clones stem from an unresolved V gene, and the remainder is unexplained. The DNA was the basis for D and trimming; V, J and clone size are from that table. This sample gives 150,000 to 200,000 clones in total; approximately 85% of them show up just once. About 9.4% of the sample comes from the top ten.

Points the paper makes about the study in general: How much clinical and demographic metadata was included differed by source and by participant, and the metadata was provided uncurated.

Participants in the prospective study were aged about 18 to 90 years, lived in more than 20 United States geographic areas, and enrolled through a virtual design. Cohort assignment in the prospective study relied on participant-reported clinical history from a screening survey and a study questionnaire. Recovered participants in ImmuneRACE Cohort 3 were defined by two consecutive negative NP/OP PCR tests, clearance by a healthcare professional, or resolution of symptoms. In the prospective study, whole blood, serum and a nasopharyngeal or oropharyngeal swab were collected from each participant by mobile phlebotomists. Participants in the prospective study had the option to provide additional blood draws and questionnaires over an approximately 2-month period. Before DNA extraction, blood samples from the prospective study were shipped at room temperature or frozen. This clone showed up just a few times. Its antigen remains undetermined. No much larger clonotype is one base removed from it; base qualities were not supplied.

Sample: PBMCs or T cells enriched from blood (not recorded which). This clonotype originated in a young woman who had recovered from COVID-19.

The DNA sequence is given as TGTGCCAGCAGCTTAACATTTAGCGGAGGAAATGAGCAGTTCTTC. This sequence encodes CASSLTFSGGNEQFF. This chain is built from TRBV7-6 and TRBJ2-1; the D gene is perhaps TRBD2, from 6 matching bases. According to the germline V gene, CDR1 reads SGHVS and CDR2 reads FNYEAQ. The trim is 2 bases for V and 7 bases for J, with a gap of 15 bases between the germline ends. Taken from cysteine to phenylalanine, the CDR3 has 15 residues. Only the CDR3 DNA is retained, 45 bases long and in frame from the first base.